This T cell receptor (beta chain) derives from a study of blood T cell repertoires in COVID-19. The wider study: PBMCs, B-cell-depleted T cells, or T cells were the source of the cDNA or gDNA that made up the material.

Germline CDR1 reads KGHSH; CDR2 reads LQKENI. The CDR3 is 12 amino acids. V was clipped by 3 bases and J by 5 bases, with 7 bases between them. Seattle patients were enrolled during active infection and followed longitudinally. Some clones are missing from TCRdb's copy, which holds only in-frame ones; the method was immunoSEQ multiplex PCR. The sample holds more than 300,000 clones; around 86% are singletons and the top ten take about 6%. A single count supports this clone. The V gene is TRBV18, the J gene TRBJ2-5; the D is unclear. The source of this sequence is a woman in her forties or fifties with COVID-19, enrolled during active disease. The sequencing sample was made of peripheral blood. The CDR3 bases are TGTGCCAGCTCACCCCTCGGGGAGACCCAGTACTTC. Its translation: CASSPLGETQYF.